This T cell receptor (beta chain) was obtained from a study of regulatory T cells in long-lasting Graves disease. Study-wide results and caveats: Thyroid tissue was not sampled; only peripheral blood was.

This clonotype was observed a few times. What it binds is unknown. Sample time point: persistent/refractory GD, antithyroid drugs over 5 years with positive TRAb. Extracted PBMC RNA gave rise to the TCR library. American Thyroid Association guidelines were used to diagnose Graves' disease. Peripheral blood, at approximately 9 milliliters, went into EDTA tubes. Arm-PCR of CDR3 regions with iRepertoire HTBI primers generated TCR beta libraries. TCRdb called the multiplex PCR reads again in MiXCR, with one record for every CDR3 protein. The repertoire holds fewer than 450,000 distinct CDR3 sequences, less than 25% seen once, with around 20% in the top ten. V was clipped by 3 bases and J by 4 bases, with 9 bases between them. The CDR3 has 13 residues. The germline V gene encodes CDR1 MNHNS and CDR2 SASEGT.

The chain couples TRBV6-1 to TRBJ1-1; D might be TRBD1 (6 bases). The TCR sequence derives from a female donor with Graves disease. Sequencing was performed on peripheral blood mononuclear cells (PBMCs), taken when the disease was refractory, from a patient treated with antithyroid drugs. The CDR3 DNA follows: TGTGCCAGCAGTGATCAGGGGCTCACTGAAGCTTTCTTT. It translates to CASSDQGLTEAFF.